These 14 T cell receptor beta chains share one sample of origin, sequenced in a study of cytomegalovirus exposure and HLA in healthy donors. PCR amplification relied on 60 Vbeta primers (plus 13 Jbeta primers). Profiling relied on immunoSEQ multiplex PCR, and the TCRdb table lists in-frame clones only, not all of them. The table records 150,000 or so clones, approximately 80% of them present only once. What was sequenced was PBMCs. All receptors come from a male donor in good health and CMV-seropositive.

The genes are TRBV25-1 and TRBJ1-1; no clear D. The CDR3 has 16 amino acids. Trimming removed 3 bases from V and 0 bases from J, with 14 bases in between. The germline V gene has CDR1 MGHDK and CDR2 SYGVNS. The CDR3 reads CASSEVSRWMNTEAFF. CDR3 nucleotide sequence: TGTGCCAGCAGTGAGGTTAGCCGGTGGATGAACACTGAAGCTTTCTTT.

The V call is TRBV5-4, the J call TRBJ1-5, with TRBD1 as a possible D gene (5 bases). CDR3 size: 14 residues. CDR1 and CDR2 from the germline V gene are SGHNT and YYREEE (reference sequence). The V gene lost 3 bases and the J gene lost 4 bases, with 11 bases spanning the gap. CDR3 in DNA: TGTGCCAGCAGCTCGGGACGGGGGAATCAGCCCCAGCATTTT. It encodes CASSSGRGNQPQHF.

This clone was picked up one time. The chain is built from TRBV5-6 and TRBJ2-5; 8 nucleotides line up with TRBD2. The V gene's germline CDR1 is SGHDT and CDR2 YYEEEE. The ends lost 4 bases at V and 11 bases at J; junction bases unmatched: 13. The CDR3 is made up of 14 amino acids. The CDR3 DNA reads as TGTGCCAGCAGCCGGGGGGCCCCGGGAGGGGAGCAGTACTTC. Protein sequence: CASSRGAPGGEQYF.

The chain employs TRBV7-3 and TRBJ2-2; perhaps TRBD1 as D (5 bases). V was clipped by 5 bases and J by 5 bases, with 15 bases between them. The CDR3 sequence is 15 residues long. CDR1 and CDR2 (germline): SGHTA, FQGTGA. Here the CDR3 DNA reads TGTGCCAGCAGCGTTCTAGGGGATGGAACCGGGGAGCTGTTTTTT. Its translation: CASSVLGDGTGELFF.

The chain carries TRBV19 and TRBJ1-2; 9 nucleotides agree with TRBD1. Trimming took 4 bases from V and 2 from J; bases not matched to a gene: 5. This CDR3 region has 15 residues. CDR1 and CDR2 from the germline V gene are LNHDA and SQIVND (reference sequence). The CDR3 reads CASSSPQGANYGYTF. The CDR3 DNA follows: TGTGCCAGTAGTAGTCCACAGGGGGCCAACTATGGCTACACCTTC.

The rearrangement links TRBV28 to TRBJ2-1; 8 nucleotides line up with TRBD2. The ends lost 4 bases at V and 8 bases at J; junction bases unmatched: 7. The CDR3 covers 14 residues. The germline V gene encodes CDR1 MDHEN and CDR2 SYDVKM. CDR3 sequence: CASSSSGLAHEQFF. The CDR3 DNA is TGTGCCAGCAGTTCTTCCGGACTAGCCCATGAGCAGTTCTTC.

The V call is TRBV10-2, the J call TRBJ2-1; D might be TRBD2 (5 bases). The CDR3 totals 12 residues. The germline V gene encodes CDR1 WSHSY and CDR2 SAAADI. Trimming took 5 bases from V and 5 from J, leaving 7 bases between them. CDR3 residues: CASSSGNNEQFF. In DNA, the CDR3 is TGCGCCAGCAGTTCGGGGAACAATGAGCAGTTCTTC.

This clone appeared once. V and J are TRBV7-2 and TRBJ2-7, with 9 bases aligning to TRBD2. The CDR3 loop spans 14 amino acids. V dropped 1 base and J dropped 3; count of bases not matched to a gene: 1. Looked up from germline, CDR1 is SGHTA and CDR2 is FQGNSA. The CDR3 here is CASSLDSGSYEQYF. Here the CDR3 DNA reads TGTGCCAGCAGCTTAGATAGCGGGAGCTACGAGCAGTACTTC.

The chain uses TRBV19 and TRBJ2-1; D is uncertain. CDR3 length equals 13 residues. Germline loops: CDR1 LNHDA, CDR2 SQIVND (reference sequence). V lost 5 bases and J lost 4, with 9 bases in between. CDR3 protein: CASSDTNYNEQFF. CDR3 DNA: TGTGCCAGTAGTGATACAAATTACAATGAGCAGTTCTTC.

This chain's CDR3 is CASSGTGLAAAGYTF. The CDR3 DNA is TGTGCCAGCAGCGGGACAGGGTTGGCTGCGGCTGGCTACACCTTC. This chain links TRBV7-2 with TRBJ1-2; 9 positions agree with TRBD1. Germline trimming cut 5 bases from V and 7 bases from J; bases unmatched to any gene: 11. The length of the CDR3 is 15 residues. Germline V CDR1 and CDR2: SGHTA, FQGNSA. Using reference TRBV7-2 and TRBJ1-2 for the parts outside the CDR3, the full variable domain is GAGVSQSPSNKVTEKGKDVELRCDPISGHTALYWYRQSLGQGLEFLIYFQGNSAPDKSGLPSDRFSAERTGGSVSTLTIQRTQQEDSAVYLCASSGTGLAAAGYTFGSGTRLTVV.

The sample holds a few counts of this clone. The chain carries TRBV11-2 and TRBJ2-3, with 10 bases lining up with TRBD2. Per germline, CDR1 SGHAT and CDR2 FQNNGV. The CDR3 loop spans 16 amino acids. The V and J ends lost 5 bases and 5 bases, in that order; junction bases with no gene match: 10. The CDR3 coding sequence is TGTGCCAGCAGCGGGAGCGGGAGGGCCGGGGGAGATACGCAGTATTTT. It encodes CASSGSGRAGGDTQYF.

This clone showed up just once. The chain links TRBV29-1 to TRBJ1-2; no reliable D call. The ends were cut back, 5 bases at V and 4 bases at J, with 11 bases in the middle. The CDR3 is made up of 12 amino acids. The germline V gene has CDR1 SQVTM and CDR2 ANQGSEA. CDR3 nucleotide sequence: TGCAGCGTTTTATTTCTCCTCTATGGCTACACCTTC. Protein product: CSVLFLLYGYTF. Drawing the rest from reference TRBV29-1 and TRBJ1-2, the complete variable domain is SAVISQKPSRDICQRGTSLTIQCQVDSQVTMMFWYRQQPGQSLTLIATANQGSEATYESGFVIDKFPISRPNLTFSTLTVSNMSPEDSSIYLCSVLFLLYGYTFGSGTRLTVV.

The chain carries TRBV4-1 and TRBJ2-7; a weak D match, TRBD1 (5 bases). V lost 6 bases to trimming and J lost 0 bases, with 9 bases between them. There are 13 residues in the CDR3. The germline CDR1 and CDR2 sequences are MGHRA and YSYEKL. CDR3 coding DNA: TGCGCCAGCAGAGGGGCGAGCTCCTACGAGCAGTACTTC. It encodes CASRGASSYEQYF.

The chain employs TRBV27 and TRBJ1-2; 7 bases are a match to TRBD1. Per the germline V gene, CDR1 is MNHEY and CDR2 is SMNVEV (reference sequence). This CDR3 is 14 amino acids long. V lost 5 bases to trimming and J lost 3 bases; unmatched junction nucleotides: 6. DNA for the CDR3: TGTGCCAGCAGTGTCAGGGGACAGTACTATGGCTACACCTTC. As protein: CASSVRGQYYGYTF.